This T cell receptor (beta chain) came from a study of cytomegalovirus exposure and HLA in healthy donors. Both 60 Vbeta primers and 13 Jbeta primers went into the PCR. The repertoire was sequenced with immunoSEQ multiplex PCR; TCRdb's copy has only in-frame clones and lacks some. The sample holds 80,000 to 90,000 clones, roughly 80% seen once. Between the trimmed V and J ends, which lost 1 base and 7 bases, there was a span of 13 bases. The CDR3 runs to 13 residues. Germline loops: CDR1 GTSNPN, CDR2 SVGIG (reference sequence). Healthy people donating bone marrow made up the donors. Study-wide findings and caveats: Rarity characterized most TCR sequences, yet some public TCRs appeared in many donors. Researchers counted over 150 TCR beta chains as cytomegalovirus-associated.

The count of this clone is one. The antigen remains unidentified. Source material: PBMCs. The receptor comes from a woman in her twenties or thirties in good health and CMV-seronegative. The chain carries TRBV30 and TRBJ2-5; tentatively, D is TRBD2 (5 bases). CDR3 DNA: TGTGCCTGGAGTGGTGGACTGCTCGGGACCCAGTACTTC. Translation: CAWSGGLLGTQYF.